Listed here is a single TCR beta chain. Its specificity is unknown. The sample is drawn from a study of T cells after yellow fever vaccination. Study summary: The SMART-Seq v4 Ultra Low Input method served to prepare the low-cell-number fractions. Findings of the study overall: Boosting was followed by the reappearance of most primary-vaccination clones (around 96% CD4, around 86% CD8). Overall, a small share of clonotypes was seen in both CD4 and CD8 compartments.

The V and J ends lost 3 bases and 4 bases respectively, with 25 bases between them. Germline V gene lookup returns CDR1 WNHNN and CDR2 SYGVQD (reference sequence). CDR3 length equals 18 residues. For TCR, cDNA came from 5'RACE template switching, which added a universal primer site and UMIs. Via MiXCR, TCRdb re-called the 5' RACE reads, giving one row per CDR3 protein. The sample lists roughly 350,000 distinct CDR3 sequences; approximately 4% were seen once. This receptor was identified in a man aged 18-30 years who received the YFV17D yellow fever vaccine. Sequencing used PBMCs, obtained 5 days after the yellow fever booster vaccination. The rearrangement joins TRBV10-1 to TRBJ2-7; maybe TRBD2 (5 bases). DNA for the CDR3: TGCGCCAGCAGTGAAAAAAGGCGAGGAGGAAGAATGGGTTACGAGCAGTACTTC. It encodes CASSEKRRGGRMGYEQYF.